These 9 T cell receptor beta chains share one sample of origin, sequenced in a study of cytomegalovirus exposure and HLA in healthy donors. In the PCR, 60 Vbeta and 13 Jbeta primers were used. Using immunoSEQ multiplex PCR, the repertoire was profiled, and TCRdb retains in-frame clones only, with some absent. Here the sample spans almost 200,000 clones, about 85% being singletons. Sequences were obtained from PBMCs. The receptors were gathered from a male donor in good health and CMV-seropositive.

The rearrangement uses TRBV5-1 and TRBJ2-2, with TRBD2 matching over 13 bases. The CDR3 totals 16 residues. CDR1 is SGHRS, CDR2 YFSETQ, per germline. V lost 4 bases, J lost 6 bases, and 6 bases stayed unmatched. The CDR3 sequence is CASSAQGLAGAGELFF. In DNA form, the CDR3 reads TGCGCCAGCAGCGCACAAGGACTAGCGGGAGCCGGGGAGCTGTTTTTT. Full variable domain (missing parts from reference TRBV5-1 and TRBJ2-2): KAGVTQTPRYLIKTRGQQVTLSCSPISGHRSVSWYQQTPGQGLQFLFEYFSETQRNKGNFPGRFSGRQFSNSRSEMNVSTLELGDSALYLCASSAQGLAGAGELFFGEGSRLTVL.

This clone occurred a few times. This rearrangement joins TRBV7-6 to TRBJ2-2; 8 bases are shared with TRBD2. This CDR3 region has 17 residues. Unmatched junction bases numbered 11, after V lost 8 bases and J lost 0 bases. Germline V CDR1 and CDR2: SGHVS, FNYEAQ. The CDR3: CASWIAGRAANTGELFF. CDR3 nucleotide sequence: TGTGCCAGCTGGATAGCGGGGAGAGCGGCGAACACCGGGGAGCTGTTTTTT. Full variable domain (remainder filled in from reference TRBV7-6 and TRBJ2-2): GAGVSQSPRYKVTKRGQDVALRCDPISGHVSLYWYRQALGQGPEFLTYFNYEAQQDKSGLPNDRFSAERPEGSISTLTIQRTEQRDSAMYRCASWIAGRAANTGELFFGEGSRLTVL.

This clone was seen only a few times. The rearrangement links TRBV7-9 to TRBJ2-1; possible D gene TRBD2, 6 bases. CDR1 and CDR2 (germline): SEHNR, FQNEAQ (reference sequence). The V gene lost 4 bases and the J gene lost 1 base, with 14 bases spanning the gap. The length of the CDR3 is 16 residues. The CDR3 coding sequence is TGTGCCAGCAGCTCGTCCCATAGCGGTTCCTACAATGAGCAGTTCTTC. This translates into CASSSSHSGSYNEQFF.

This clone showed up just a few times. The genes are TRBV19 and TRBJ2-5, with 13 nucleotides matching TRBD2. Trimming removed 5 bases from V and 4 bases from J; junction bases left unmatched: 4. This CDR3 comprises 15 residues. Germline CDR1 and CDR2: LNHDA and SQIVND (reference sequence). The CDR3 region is CASSLGLAGRETQYF. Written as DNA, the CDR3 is TGTGCCAGTAGTCTGGGACTAGCGGGGAGAGAGACCCAGTACTTC.

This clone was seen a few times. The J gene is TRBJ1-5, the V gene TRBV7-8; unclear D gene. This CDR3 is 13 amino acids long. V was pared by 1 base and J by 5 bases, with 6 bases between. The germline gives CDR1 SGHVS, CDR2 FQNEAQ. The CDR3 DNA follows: TGTGCCAGCAGCTTAGGTCTAGATCAGCCCCAGCATTTT. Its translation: CASSLGLDQPQHF.

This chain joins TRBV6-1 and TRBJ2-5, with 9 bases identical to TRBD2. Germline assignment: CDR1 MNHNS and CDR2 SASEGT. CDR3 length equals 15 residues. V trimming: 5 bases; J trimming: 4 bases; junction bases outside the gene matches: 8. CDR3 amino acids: CASSPPGLAGETQYF. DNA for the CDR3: TGTGCCAGCAGTCCACCGGGACTAGCAGGAGAGACCCAGTACTTC.

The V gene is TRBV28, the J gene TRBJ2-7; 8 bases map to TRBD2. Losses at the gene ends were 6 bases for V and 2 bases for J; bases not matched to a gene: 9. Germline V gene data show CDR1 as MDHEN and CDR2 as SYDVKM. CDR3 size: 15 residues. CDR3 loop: CASSPPLAGTYEQYF. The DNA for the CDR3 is TGTGCCAGCAGCCCTCCCCTAGCGGGTACCTACGAGCAGTACTTC. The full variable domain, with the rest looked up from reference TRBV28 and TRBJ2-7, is DVKVTQSSRYLVKRTGEKVFLECVQDMDHENMFWYRQDPGLGLRLIYFSYDVKMKEKGDIPEGYSVSREKKERFSLILESASTNQTSMYLCASSPPLAGTYEQYFGPGTRLTVT.

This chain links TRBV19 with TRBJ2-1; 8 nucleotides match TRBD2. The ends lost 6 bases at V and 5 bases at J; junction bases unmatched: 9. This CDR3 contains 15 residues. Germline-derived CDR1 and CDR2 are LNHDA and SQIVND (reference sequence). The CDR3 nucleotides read TGTGCCAGTAGCCATGGAGCGGGGGCCGACAATGAGCAGTTCTTC. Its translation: CASSHGAGADNEQFF.

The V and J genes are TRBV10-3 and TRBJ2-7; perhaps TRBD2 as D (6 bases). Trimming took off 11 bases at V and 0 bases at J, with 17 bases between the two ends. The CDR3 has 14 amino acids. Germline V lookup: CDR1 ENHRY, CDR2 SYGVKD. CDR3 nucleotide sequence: TGTGCCTTAAGACGGGACGGGAGCTCCTACGAGCAGTACTTC. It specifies CALRRDGSSYEQYF.